These T cell receptor beta chains were read from a single sample in a study of blood T cells in healthy people across ages. TCRdb recomputed calls from the 5' RACE reads with MiXCR, one row per CDR3 protein. The sample has roughly 800,000 distinct CDR3 sequences, roughly 64% seen once. The sequencing sample was made of blood. The source is a man aged 30-40 years in good health. Both conserved end residues are part of each CDR3. A D gene is named only where the DNA matches it firmly. Size tells how often a clone was seen (once, few, many) or the class of an expanded clone, and some rows leave it out.

V gene	J gene	clone size	D gene	CDR3 DNA	CDR3 protein
TRBV7-9	TRBJ2-1	-	-	TGTGCCAGCAGCACCCCATCCCGGTATTACTCCTACAATGAGCAGTTCTTC	CASSTPSRYYSYNEQFF
TRBV12-3/TRBV12-4	TRBJ2-7	few	TRBD1	TGTGCCAGCAGTCCCGTCGGACAGGGGTTCTACGAGCAGTACTTC	CASSPVGQGFYEQYF
TRBV9	TRBJ2-4	-	TRBD1	TGTGCCAGCAGCGTAGACAGGGGCCTAGCCAAAAACATTCAGTACTTC	CASSVDRGLAKNIQYF
TRBV27	TRBJ2-5	-	-	TGTGCCAGCAGTACGCTCCGTTGGGGCCAAGAGACCCAGTACTTC	CASSTLRWGQETQYF
TRBV27	TRBJ2-3	-	TRBD2	TGTGCCAGCCGTCATAGCGGGAGTGCGGAGTATTTT	CASRHSGSAEYF
TRBV3-1	TRBJ2-1	-	-	TGTGCCAGCAGCCCCCCTGCAGTCTCCTACAATGAGCAGTTCTTC	CASSPPAVSYNEQFF
TRBV12-3/TRBV12-4	TRBJ2-1	-	TRBD1	TGTGCCAGCAGTTTAGGTGACAGGGACTACAATGAGCAGTTCTTC	CASSLGDRDYNEQFF
TRBV29-1	TRBJ1-2	few	-	TGCAGCGTTGGCCCCCTAGCCGATGGCTACACCTTC	CSVGPLADGYTF
TRBV5-1	TRBJ2-7	-	-	TGCGCCAGCAGCTTGTTCGGGGCTTACGAGCAGTACTTC	CASSLFGAYEQYF
TRBV7-9	TRBJ2-5	-	-	TGTGCCAGCAGCTTAGGGCAGGCGACGTGGGAGACCCAGTACTTC	CASSLGQATWETQYF
TRBV6-2/TRBV6-3	TRBJ2-5	once	-	TGTGCCAGCAGTTATCCGTCGGGTAGAGAGACCCAGTACTTC	CASSYPSGRETQYF
TRBV5-1	TRBJ2-7	few	-	TGCGCCAGCAGCGCTTTGGTAGGGGCGACCTACGAGCAGTACTTC	CASSALVGATYEQYF
TRBV20-1	TRBJ2-1	few	-	TGCAGTGCTGAGGGTAGCGGAGCGGACTTGTACAATGAGCAGTTCTTC	CSAEGSGADLYNEQFF
TRBV20-1	TRBJ2-1	-	-	TGCAGTGCTAGGATGCCCGGGGCGGGGAATGAGCAGTTCTTC	CSARMPGAGNEQFF
TRBV10-3	TRBJ2-3	few	TRBD2	TGTGCCATCAGTGAGTCAAAGGGGACTAATCAGTATTTT	CAISESKGTNQYF
TRBV7-9	TRBJ1-2	-	-	TGTGCCAGCAGCTCCCCAGGGGAAAGGAGTGGCTACACCTTC	CASSSPGERSGYTF
TRBV2	TRBJ2-1	-	TRBD2	TGTGCCAGCAGGACCAAGGCTAGCGGGAGTGTTCGCATGTTCTTC	CASRTKASGSVRMFF
TRBV5-1	TRBJ1-1	-	-	TGCGCCAGCAGCCCGGACAACATGAACACTGAAGCTTTCTTT	CASSPDNMNTEAFF
TRBV29-1	TRBJ2-3	-	-	TGCAGCGCCGGGACTCCTCGCACAGATACGCAGTATTTT	CSAGTPRTDTQYF
TRBV27	TRBJ2-5	-	-	TGTGCCAGCAGTGCCTCTATGTGGGAGACCCAGTACTTC	CASSASMWETQYF
TRBV12-3/TRBV12-4	TRBJ2-1	-	-	TGTGCCAGCGGGCGGCTCGGTGAGCAGTTCTTC	CASGRLGEQFF
TRBV5-8	TRBJ2-1	-	TRBD1	TGTGCCAGCAGCTATGGGACAGGGGACAATGAGCAGTTCTTC	CASSYGTGDNEQFF
TRBV20-1	TRBJ2-7	-	-	TGCAGTGCTGCCGTTCCTGGGTGGACCGAGCAGTACTTC	CSAAVPGWTEQYF
TRBV6-6	TRBJ2-1	-	TRBD2	TGTGCCAGCAGTTACGCCGGGACTAGCGGCACCTACAATGAGCAGTTCTTC	CASSYAGTSGTYNEQFF
TRBV29-1	TRBJ2-3	few	-	TGCAGCGTTGGGACCCCAAGGTTCACAGATACGCAGTATTTT	CSVGTPRFTDTQYF
TRBV27	TRBJ1-5	few	-	TGTGCCAGCAGTAAGGGGACCGATCAGCCCCAGCATTTT	CASSKGTDQPQHF
TRBV7-2	TRBJ2-2	-	TRBD2	TGTGCCAGCAGCTTAAGGACGGGGGGATCTGGGGAGCTGTTTTTT	CASSLRTGGSGELFF
TRBV20-1	TRBJ2-5	-	TRBD1	TGCAGTGCTAGGGAGACAGGGCGAGAGACCCAGTACTTC	CSARETGRETQYF
TRBV6-1	TRBJ2-7	-	TRBD1	TGTGCCAGCAGTGAAATCCTCGGACAGGCCGACGTCTACGAGCAGTACTTC	CASSEILGQADVYEQYF
TRBV27	TRBJ1-5	-	-	TGTGCCAGCGCCGGTACAGCGCATCAGCCCCAGCATTTT	CASAGTAHQPQHF
TRBV7-9	TRBJ1-2	many	-	TGTGCCAGCAGCTTCGGACAGTTTCGCACCTTC	CASSFGQFRTF
TRBV4-3	TRBJ1-2	few	TRBD1	TGCGCCAGCAGCCAAGATGACAGGGGGAATGGCTACACCTTC	CASSQDDRGNGYTF
TRBV4-1	TRBJ2-7	-	-	TGCGCCAGCAGCCAGGATGTGTCAAGGGCCTACGAGCAGTACTTC	CASSQDVSRAYEQYF
TRBV12-3/TRBV12-4	TRBJ2-1	-	-	TGTGCCAGCAGGGTCCGGGGGGCTACGGAGCAGTTCTTC	CASRVRGATEQFF
TRBV7-2	TRBJ2-5	few	TRBD2	TGTGCCAGCAGCTCCGACGGGACTAGCTCGGAGACCCAGTACTTC	CASSSDGTSSETQYF
TRBV4-3	TRBJ2-3	-	TRBD2	TGCGCCAACAGCCAAGCCCTACTAGCGGAGCGCACAGATACGCAGTATTTT	CANSQALLAERTDTQYF
TRBV7-3	TRBJ2-7	-	-	TGTGCCAGCAGCTCTGGATCCGGGGCCGAGCAGTACTTC	CASSSGSGAEQYF
TRBV3-1	TRBJ1-2	-	-	TGTGCCAGCAGCCAAGTGGGGGACAACTATGGCTACACCTTC	CASSQVGDNYGYTF
TRBV20-1	TRBJ2-7	-	TRBD1	TGCAGTGCTAGCCGGTGGGACAGATACGAGCAGTACTTC	CSASRWDRYEQYF